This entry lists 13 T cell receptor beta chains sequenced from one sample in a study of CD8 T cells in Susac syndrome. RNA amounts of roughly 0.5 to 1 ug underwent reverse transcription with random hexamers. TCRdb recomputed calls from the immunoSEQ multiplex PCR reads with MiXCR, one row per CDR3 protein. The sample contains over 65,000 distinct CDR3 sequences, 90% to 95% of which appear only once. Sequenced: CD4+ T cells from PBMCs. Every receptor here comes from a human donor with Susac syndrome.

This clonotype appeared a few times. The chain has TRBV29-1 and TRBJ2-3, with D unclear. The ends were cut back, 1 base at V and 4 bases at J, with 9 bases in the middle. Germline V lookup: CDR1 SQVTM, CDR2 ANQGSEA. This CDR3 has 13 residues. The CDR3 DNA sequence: TGCAGCGTTGAAGGAACAGTATCAGATACGCAGTATTTT. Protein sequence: CSVEGTVSDTQYF.

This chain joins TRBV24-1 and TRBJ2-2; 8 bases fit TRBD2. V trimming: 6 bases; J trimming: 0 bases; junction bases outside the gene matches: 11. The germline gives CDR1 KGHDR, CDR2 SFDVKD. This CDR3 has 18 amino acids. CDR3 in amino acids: CATSSPPGRESNTGELFF. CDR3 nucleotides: TGTGCCACCAGTTCACCCCCCGGGAGGGAGTCGAACACCGGGGAGCTGTTTTTT.

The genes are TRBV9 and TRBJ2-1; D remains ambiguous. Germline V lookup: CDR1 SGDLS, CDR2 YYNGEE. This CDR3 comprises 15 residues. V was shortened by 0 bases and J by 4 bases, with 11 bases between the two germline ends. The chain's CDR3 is CASSVAGANYNEQFF. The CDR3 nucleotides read TGTGCCAGCAGCGTAGCTGGCGCCAATTACAATGAGCAGTTCTTC.

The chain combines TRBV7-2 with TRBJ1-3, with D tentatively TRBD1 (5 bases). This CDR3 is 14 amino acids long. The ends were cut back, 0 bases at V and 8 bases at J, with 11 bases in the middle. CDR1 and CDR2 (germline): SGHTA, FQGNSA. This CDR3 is CASSLAAGIDTIYF. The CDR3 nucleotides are TGTGCCAGCAGCTTAGCGGCAGGGATAGACACCATATATTTT.

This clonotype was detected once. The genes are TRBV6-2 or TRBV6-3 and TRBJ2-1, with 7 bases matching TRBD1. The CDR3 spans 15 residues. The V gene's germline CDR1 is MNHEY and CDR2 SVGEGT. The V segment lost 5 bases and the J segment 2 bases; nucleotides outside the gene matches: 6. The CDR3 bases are TGTGCCAGCAGTGATCAGGGGGTTCCCTACAATGAGCAGTTCTTC. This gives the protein CASSDQGVPYNEQFF.

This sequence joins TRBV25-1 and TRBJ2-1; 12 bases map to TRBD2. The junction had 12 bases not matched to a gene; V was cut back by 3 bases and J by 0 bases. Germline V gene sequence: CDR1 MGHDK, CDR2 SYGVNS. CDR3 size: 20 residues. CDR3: CASSEPKTSGSDGSYNEQFF. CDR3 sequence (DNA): TGTGCCAGCAGTGAGCCTAAGACTAGCGGGAGTGATGGCTCCTACAATGAGCAGTTCTTC.

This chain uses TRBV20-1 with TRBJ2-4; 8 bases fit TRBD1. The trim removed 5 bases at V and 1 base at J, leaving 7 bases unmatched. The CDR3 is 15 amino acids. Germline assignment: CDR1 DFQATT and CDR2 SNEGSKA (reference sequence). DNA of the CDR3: TGCAGTGCTGGTTCAGGGGGCTCCGCCAAAAACATTCAGTACTTC. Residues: CSAGSGGSAKNIQYF.

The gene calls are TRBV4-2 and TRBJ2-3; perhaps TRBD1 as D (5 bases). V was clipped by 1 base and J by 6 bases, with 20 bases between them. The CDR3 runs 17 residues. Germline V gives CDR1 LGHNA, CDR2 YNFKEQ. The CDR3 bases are TGTGCCAGCAGCCAAGTTTACGAAGGGGCTTCTACTGATACGCAGTATTTT. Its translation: CASSQVYEGASTDTQYF.

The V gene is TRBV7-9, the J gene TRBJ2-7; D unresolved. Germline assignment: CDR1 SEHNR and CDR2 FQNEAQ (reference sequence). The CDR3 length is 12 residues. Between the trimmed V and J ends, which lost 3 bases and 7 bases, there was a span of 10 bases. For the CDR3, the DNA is TGTGCCAGCAGCTTGGAAACGCCGGAGCAGTACTTC. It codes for CASSLETPEQYF.

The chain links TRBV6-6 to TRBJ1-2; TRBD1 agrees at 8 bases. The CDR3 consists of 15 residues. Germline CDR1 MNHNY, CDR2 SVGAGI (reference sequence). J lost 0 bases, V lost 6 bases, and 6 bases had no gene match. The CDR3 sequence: CASRDRGRPNYGYTF. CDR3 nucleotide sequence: TGTGCCAGCAGAGACAGGGGAAGACCTAACTATGGCTACACCTTC.

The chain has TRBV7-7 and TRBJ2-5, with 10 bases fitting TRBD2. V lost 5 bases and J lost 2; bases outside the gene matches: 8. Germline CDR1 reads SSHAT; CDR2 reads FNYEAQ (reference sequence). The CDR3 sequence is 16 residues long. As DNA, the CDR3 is TGTGCCAGCAGCCTAAGCGGGGGGGGAGTACAAGAGACCCAGTACTTC. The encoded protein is CASSLSGGGVQETQYF.

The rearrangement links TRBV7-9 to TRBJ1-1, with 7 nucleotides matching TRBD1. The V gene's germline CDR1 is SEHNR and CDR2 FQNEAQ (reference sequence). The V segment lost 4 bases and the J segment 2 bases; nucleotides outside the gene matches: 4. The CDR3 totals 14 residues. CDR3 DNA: TGTGCCAGCAGCTGGGACAGCATAAACACTGAAGCTTTCTTT. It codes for CASSWDSINTEAFF.

The CDR3 is CSVGVNEQYF. DNA for the CDR3: TGCAGCGTTGGGGTAAACGAGCAGTACTTC. The gene calls are TRBV29-1 and TRBJ2-7; D is unresolved. The V end lost 4 bases, the J end lost 5 bases, and 6 bases lay between the germline ends. The CDR3 runs 10 residues. Germline V CDR1 and CDR2: SQVTM, ANQGSEA.